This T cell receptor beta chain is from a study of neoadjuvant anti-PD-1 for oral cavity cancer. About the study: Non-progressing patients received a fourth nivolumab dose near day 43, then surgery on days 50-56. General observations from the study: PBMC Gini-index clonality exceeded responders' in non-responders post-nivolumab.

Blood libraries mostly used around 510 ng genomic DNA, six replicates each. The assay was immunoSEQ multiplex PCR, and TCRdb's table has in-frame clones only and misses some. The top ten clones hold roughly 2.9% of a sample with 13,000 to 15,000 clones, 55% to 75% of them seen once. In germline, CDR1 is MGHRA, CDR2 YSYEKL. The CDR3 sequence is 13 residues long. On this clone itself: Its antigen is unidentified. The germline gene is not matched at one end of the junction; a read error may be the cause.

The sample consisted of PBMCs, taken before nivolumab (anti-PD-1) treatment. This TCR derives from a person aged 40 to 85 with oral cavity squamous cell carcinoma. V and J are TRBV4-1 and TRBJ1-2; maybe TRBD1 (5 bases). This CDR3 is CASSQQGNDGYTF. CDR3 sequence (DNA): TGCGCCAGCAGCCAACAGGGTAACGATGGCTACACCTTC.